These 22 T cell receptor beta chains share one sample of origin, sequenced in a study of shared clonotypes between healthy human individuals. This table comes from immunoSEQ multiplex PCR, and its TCRdb copy is limited to in-frame clones, with some not included. Of about 500,000 clones in the sample, 77% were seen once. Source material: PBMCs. The receptors here all came from a woman aged 40 to 55 in good health. Some clones in this sample may be carry-over from other donors' samples.

Regarding this clone: A far more abundant clone sits one base away, making this likely a read error. The chain carries TRBV29-1 and TRBJ2-1, with TRBD1 matching over 8 bases. Germline V gene data show CDR1 as SQVTM and CDR2 as ANQGSEA. This CDR3 comprises 13 residues. Here the CDR3 reads CSVGRGPNNGQFF. CDR3 in DNA: TGCAGCGTTGGCAGGGGGCCGAACAATGGGCAGTTCTTC.

The table lists this clone with a few counts. V gene TRBV5-4 combines with J gene TRBJ2-5, with 14 nucleotides matching TRBD2. The V and J ends lost 4 bases and 5 bases, in that order; junction bases with no gene match: 13. Looked up from germline, CDR1 is SGHNT and CDR2 is YYREEE (reference sequence). There are 18 residues in the CDR3. The CDR3 region is CASSRDRGTSGSGETQYF. The CDR3 DNA sequence: TGTGCCAGCAGCCGGGACAGGGGGACTAGCGGGAGTGGGGAGACCCAGTACTTC.

This clone occurred a few times. This likely traces to a read error, being one base from a far larger clone. The genes are TRBV30 and TRBJ2-5; no clear D gene. V was cut by 0 bases and J by 9 bases, with 17 bases left in between. Per the germline V gene, CDR1 is GTSNPN and CDR2 is SVGIG (reference sequence). CDR3 length equals 14 residues. CDR3 region: CAWSVIGNLGAQYF. In nucleotides, the CDR3 is TGTGCCTGGAGTGTAATCGGCAACCTTGGGGCCCAGTACTTC.

This chain joins TRBV5-1 and TRBJ1-1; D might be TRBD1 (5 bases). Germline values: CDR1 SGHRS, CDR2 YFSETQ. The CDR3 has 15 residues. The germline V and J ends were trimmed by 4 bases and 1 base, with 14 bases remaining between them. The CDR3 region is CASSPDGGTNTEAFF. CDR3 nucleotide sequence: TGCGCCAGCAGCCCGGATGGGGGGACGAACACTGAAGCTTTCTTT.

The rearrangement uses TRBV6-6 and TRBJ1-2, with D uncertain. The CDR3 sequence is 14 residues long. The germline gives CDR1 MNHNY, CDR2 SVGAGI (reference sequence). V gave up 6 bases and J gave up 7 bases, with 18 bases separating them. The DNA for the CDR3 is TGTGCCAGCAGCCTCGGGCCCGCCGTGAGTGGCTACACCTTC. It specifies CASSLGPAVSGYTF.

The genes are TRBV15 and TRBJ1-5, with a possible D match to TRBD1 (6 bases). This CDR3 has 17 amino acids. Germline values: CDR1 LNHNV, CDR2 YYDKDF (reference sequence). V was shortened by 0 bases and J by 4 bases, with 16 bases between the two germline ends. CDR3 amino acids: CATSRDLGGSANQPQHF. As DNA, the CDR3 is TGTGCCACCAGCAGAGATTTAGGGGGGTCCGCTAATCAGCCCCAGCATTTT.

This chain links TRBV7-9 with TRBJ2-1; TRBD2 aligns across 11 bases. CDR1 is SEHNR and CDR2 is FQNEAQ in the germline V gene (reference sequence). The CDR3 sequence is 14 residues long. V shed 5 bases, J shed 7 bases, and the junction held 4 bases outside the gene matches. CDR3 sequence: CASSPGLAANEQFF. In DNA, the CDR3 is TGTGCCAGCAGCCCGGGACTAGCGGCTAATGAGCAGTTCTTC.

Details on this clone: A much larger clone lies a single base off, so this may be a read error. This sample also contains other DNA sequences that code for the same CDR3. The gene calls are TRBV7-9 and TRBJ2-3, with no clear D. CDR1 is SEHNR and CDR2 is FQNEAQ in the germline V gene (reference sequence). V dropped 3 bases and J dropped 4 bases, with 2 bases sitting between them. The CDR3 has 11 amino acids. The DNA for the CDR3 is TGTGCCAGCAGCTTTGCAGATACGCAGTATTTT. Protein product: CASSFADTQYF.

This chain links TRBV7-3 with TRBJ2-1; 9 bases align to TRBD2. The length of the CDR3 is 15 residues. V was clipped by 4 bases and J by 10 bases; unmatched bases: 11. Germline CDR1 and CDR2: SGHTA and FQGTGA. CDR3 DNA: TGTGCCAGCAGCTCCCTGGGACTAGCCGCCGAGGAGCAGTTCTTC. This gives the protein CASSSLGLAAEEQFF.

The chain couples TRBV19 to TRBJ2-7; 9 nucleotides line up with TRBD1. The germline V gene encodes CDR1 LNHDA and CDR2 SQIVND (reference sequence). CDR3 length equals 16 residues. V shed 5 bases and J 3 bases; nucleotides not matched to a gene: 11. The CDR3 DNA reads as TGTGCCAGTAGTGACCACCGACAGGGGGGAAGCTACGAGCAGTACTTC. Translated, it gives CASSDHRQGGSYEQYF.

The chain is built from TRBV27 and TRBJ2-5, with 9 bases lining up with TRBD2. CDR3 length: 18 amino acids. Per germline, CDR1 MNHEY and CDR2 SMNVEV (reference sequence). V dropped 2 bases and J dropped 1; count of bases not matched to a gene: 11. The CDR3 is CASSLAGGPATIQETQYF. The CDR3 DNA follows: TGTGCCAGCAGTTTAGCGGGAGGGCCGGCCACGATCCAAGAGACCCAGTACTTC.

This chain uses TRBV28 with TRBJ2-7, with D possibly TRBD1 on 5 matching bases. Germline-derived CDR1 and CDR2 are MDHEN and SYDVKM. The germline V and J ends were trimmed by 4 bases and 4 bases, with 14 bases remaining between them. The CDR3 loop spans 14 amino acids. The CDR3: CASSSDTAGYEQYF. The CDR3 nucleotides are TGTGCCAGCAGTTCGGACACCGCAGGTTACGAGCAGTACTTC.

A remark on this clone: Given a far larger clone just one base away, this is likely a sequencing read error. This same CDR3 is encoded by further DNA sequences in the sample. The chain carries TRBV27 and TRBJ1-1, with a tentative D call TRBD1 (6 bases). The CDR3 is 13 residues long. CDR1 is MNHEY and CDR2 is SMNVEV in the germline V gene (reference sequence). The CDR3 here is CASSLRGSTEAFF. DNA for the CDR3: TGTGCCAGCAGTTTAAGGGGGAGCACTGAAGCCTTCTTT.

This clone was found a few times. The rearrangement links TRBV29-1 to TRBJ2-3; D is unresolved. This CDR3 has 10 residues. Germline assignment: CDR1 SQVTM and CDR2 ANQGSEA. Trimming stripped 4 bases from V and 4 bases from J, with 3 bases between. CDR3 DNA: TGCAGCGTTGGGCCAGATACGCAGTATTTT. Translation gives CSVGPDTQYF.

Regarding this clone: As the CDR3 is not closed by the conserved phenylalanine or tryptophan, this likely results from a read error. No DNA is shown, since the ends of the CDR3 on it are uncertain; the CDR3 is the one TCRdb lists. Other DNA sequences in the same sample also yield this CDR3. This chain links TRBV28 with TRBJ1-2; the table assigns TRBD1, which was not confirmed against the DNA. The CDR3 spans 13 amino acids, including both terminal residues. Germline loops: CDR1 MDHEN, CDR2 SYDVKM. CDR3 residues: CASRQTGQGAPLK.

The V gene is TRBV7-9, the J gene TRBJ1-3; D unresolved. The length of the CDR3 is 14 residues. CDR1 is SEHNR and CDR2 is FQNEAQ in the germline V gene (reference sequence). Trimming left V 3 bases short and J 1 base short, with 7 bases between. The CDR3 DNA is TGTGCCAGCAGCTTGACTCTTTCTGGAAACACCATATATTTT. Translation: CASSLTLSGNTIYF.

J is TRBJ2-7 and V is TRBV4-3; weak D call: TRBD2 (6 bases). The CDR3 has 13 amino acids. In germline, CDR1 is LGHNA, CDR2 YSLEER. V lost 3 bases and J lost 7, with 13 bases in between. CDR3 DNA sequence: TGCGCCAGCAGCCAGGCCAGGAGGGGAGAGCAGTACTTC. The encoded protein is CASSQARRGEQYF.

This chain connects TRBV30 to TRBJ2-1; 14 nucleotides line up with TRBD2. The CDR3 extends over 16 amino acids. V was pared by 3 bases and J by 6 bases, with 7 bases of the junction left unmatched. Germline lookup yields CDR1 GTSNPN and CDR2 SVGIG (reference sequence). The DNA of the CDR3 is TGTGCCTGGAGCCTCTCCGGGACTAGCGGGAGCAATGAGCAGTTCTTC. Translated: CAWSLSGTSGSNEQFF. The complete variable domain, with remaining parts taken from reference TRBV30 and TRBJ2-1, reads SQTIHQWPATLVQPVGSPLSLECTVEGTSNPNLYWYRQAAGRGLQLLFYSVGIGQISSEVPQNLSASRPQDRQFILSSKKLLLSDSGFYLCAWSLSGTSGSNEQFFGPGTRLTVL.

This clone was detected only a few times. Other DNA sequences in this specimen translate into the identical CDR3. The V call is TRBV5-1, the J call TRBJ1-4, with D maybe TRBD1 (6 bases). V shed 1 base and J shed 0 bases, with 13 bases lying between them. The CDR3 extends over 17 amino acids. Per germline, CDR1 SGHRS and CDR2 YFSETQ. The CDR3 here is CASSLSTGLATNEKLFF. DNA of the CDR3: TGCGCCAGCAGCTTGTCGACAGGACTAGCAACTAATGAAAAACTGTTTTTT.

This clone was observed once. V and J are TRBV19 and TRBJ2-2; 8 bases are a match to TRBD2. The J segment lost 2 bases and the V segment lost 10 bases, leaving 6 bases of the junction unmatched. The CDR3 sequence is 14 residues long. Germline CDR1 LNHDA, CDR2 SQIVND (reference sequence). The CDR3 here is CATRVAGNTGELFF. The CDR3 DNA reads as TGTGCCACCAGGGTAGCGGGAAACACCGGGGAGCTGTTTTTT.

V gene TRBV11-2 combines with J gene TRBJ2-7; D perhaps matches TRBD2 (6 bases). V lost 1 base and J 4 bases, leaving 11 bases between the germline ends. The CDR3 runs 14 residues. In germline, CDR1 is SGHAT, CDR2 FQNNGV. CDR3 in amino acids: CASSLGSGIYEQYF. CDR3 in DNA: TGTGCCAGCAGCTTAGGTAGCGGCATTTACGAGCAGTACTTC.

The chain has TRBV28 and TRBJ2-7; D perhaps matches TRBD1 (5 bases). The germline V gene has CDR1 MDHEN and CDR2 SYDVKM. The germline V and J ends were trimmed by 4 bases and 12 bases, with 13 bases remaining between them. This CDR3 spans 11 amino acids. The DNA of the CDR3 is TGTGCCAGCAGTTCGTCGACAGACAGGTACTTC. Translation: CASSSSTDRYF.